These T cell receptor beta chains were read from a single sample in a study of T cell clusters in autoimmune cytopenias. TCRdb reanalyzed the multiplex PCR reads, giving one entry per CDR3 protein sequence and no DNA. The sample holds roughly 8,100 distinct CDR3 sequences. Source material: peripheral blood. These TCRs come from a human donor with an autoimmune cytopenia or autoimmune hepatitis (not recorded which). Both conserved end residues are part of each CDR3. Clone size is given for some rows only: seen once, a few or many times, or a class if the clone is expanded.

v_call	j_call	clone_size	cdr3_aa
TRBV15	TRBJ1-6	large	CATSPDRENSPLHF
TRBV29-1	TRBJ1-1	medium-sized	CSARKGNTEAFF
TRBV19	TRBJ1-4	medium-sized	CASTVRENEKLFF
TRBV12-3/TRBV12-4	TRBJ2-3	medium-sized	CASSLGPSGGSTQYF
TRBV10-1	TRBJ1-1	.	CASSANKVGAFF
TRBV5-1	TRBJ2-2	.	CASSLVQGADGELFF
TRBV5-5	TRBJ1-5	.	CASSLWAGGDQPQHF
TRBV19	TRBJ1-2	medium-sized	CASSSERAQSGYTF
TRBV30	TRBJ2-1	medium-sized	CAWSVENEQFF
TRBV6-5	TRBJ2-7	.	CASSEVLQEVSYEQYF
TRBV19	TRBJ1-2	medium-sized	CASSTPQTGMQGYTF
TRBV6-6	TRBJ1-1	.	CASKRTGENTEAFF
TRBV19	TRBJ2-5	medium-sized	CASSNVQGRETQYF
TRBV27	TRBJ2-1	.	CASSLWGDNEQFF
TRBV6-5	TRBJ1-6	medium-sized	CASSYRGSPLHF
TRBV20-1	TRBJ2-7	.	CSAYRQGKPYEQYF
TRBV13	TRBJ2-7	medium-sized	CASSLGTAYEQYF
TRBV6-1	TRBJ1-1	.	CASRETGGGNTEAFF
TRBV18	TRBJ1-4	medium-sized	CASSPTQADTNEKLFF
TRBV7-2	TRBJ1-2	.	CASSLAGQGTYGYTF
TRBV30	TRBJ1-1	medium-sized	CAWRDYKGPRGAEAFF
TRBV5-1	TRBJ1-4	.	CASSLEGKGLFF
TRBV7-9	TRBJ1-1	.	CASSSGAGHLMNTEAFF
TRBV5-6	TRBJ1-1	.	CASSWVRRTNTEAFF
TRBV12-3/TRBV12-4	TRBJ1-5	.	CASSFAGQGLHNQPQHF
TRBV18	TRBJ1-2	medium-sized	CASSPKAGVAGYTF
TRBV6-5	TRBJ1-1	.	CASSRTRGTLTEAFF
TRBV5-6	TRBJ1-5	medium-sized	CASSLTGINQPQHF
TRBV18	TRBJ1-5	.	CASSSQGGGDQPQHF
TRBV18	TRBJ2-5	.	CASSTSGGAGTQYF
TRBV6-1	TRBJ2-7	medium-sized	CASSEMHEQYF
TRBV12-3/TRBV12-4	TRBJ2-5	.	CASSRLAGTETQYF
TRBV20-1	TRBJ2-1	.	CSASRGPFSDEQFF
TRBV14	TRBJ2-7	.	CASSQEGGLYEQYF